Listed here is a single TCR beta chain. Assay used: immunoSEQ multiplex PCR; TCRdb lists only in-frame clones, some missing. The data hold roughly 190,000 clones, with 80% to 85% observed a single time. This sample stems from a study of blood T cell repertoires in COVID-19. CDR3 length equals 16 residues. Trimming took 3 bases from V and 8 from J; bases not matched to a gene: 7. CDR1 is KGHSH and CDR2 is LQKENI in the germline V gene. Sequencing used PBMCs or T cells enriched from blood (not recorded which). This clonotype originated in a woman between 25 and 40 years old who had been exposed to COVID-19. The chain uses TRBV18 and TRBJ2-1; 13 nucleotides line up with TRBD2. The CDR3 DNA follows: TGTGCCAGCTCACCCGCGTGGACTAGCGGGGGCGATGAGCAGTTCTTC. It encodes CASSPAWTSGGDEQFF.